A selection of T cell receptor beta chains follows, all from one sample in a study of blood T cell repertoires in COVID-19. Generated by immunoSEQ multiplex PCR, the TCRdb table keeps only in-frame clones and is missing some. The sample carries around 460,000 clones, 70% to 90% recorded once. What was sequenced was peripheral blood. These TCRs come from a man in his late teens or twenties with COVID-19, enrolled during active disease. Each CDR3 is given with its conserved first and last residue. A D gene is named only where the DNA matches it firmly. Clone sizes are given selectively: once, few, many, or a class where the clone is expanded.

V,D,size,J,DNA,CDR3
TRBV27,TRBD2,NA,TRBJ2-4,TGTGCCAGCAGTTTCCGACTAGCGGGGGCCATAGCCAAAAACATTCAGTACTTC,CASSFRLAGAIAKNIQYF
TRBV5-1,NA,NA,TRBJ1-4,TGCGCCAGCAGCTTAGGCCAGGCAACTAATGAAAAACTGTTTTTT,CASSLGQATNEKLFF
TRBV30,NA,NA,TRBJ1-6,TGTGCCTGGAGTGTACGAGGCATCAATTCACCCCTCCACTTT,CAWSVRGINSPLHF
TRBV11-2,TRBD2,NA,TRBJ2-3,TGTGCCAGCAGCCACAGCGGGGGAACTTTAGATACGCAGTATTTT,CASSHSGGTLDTQYF
TRBV19,NA,few,TRBJ2-1,TGTGCCAGTAGTATCCAGGTTTCCTACAATGAGCAGTTCTTC,CASSIQVSYNEQFF
TRBV19,NA,NA,TRBJ1-6,TGTGCCAGTATTGGCAGGGGTAATTCACCCCTCCACTTT,CASIGRGNSPLHF
TRBV19,NA,NA,TRBJ1-3,TGTGCCACCCGAGGGGGTGGACAGAGCTCTGGAAACACCATATATTTT,CATRGGGQSSGNTIYF
TRBV14,NA,NA,TRBJ2-1,TGTGCCAGCAGCCAACCGTTTTTTGAGGATGAGCAGTTCTTC,CASSQPFFEDEQFF
TRBV6-1,NA,NA,TRBJ1-4,TGTGCCAGCAGTGAAGTCGCAGGGCTTCCCACTAATGAAAAACTGTTTTTT,CASSEVAGLPTNEKLFF
TRBV5-4,NA,NA,TRBJ1-5,TGTGCCAGCAGCTTGGGCAGGGAGGGCAATCAGCCCCAGCATTTT,CASSLGREGNQPQHF
TRBV7-9,NA,NA,TRBJ2-7,TGTGCCAGCAGTCAGGGGGGACCACTCAACTACGAGCAGTACTTC,CASSQGGPLNYEQYF
TRBV19,NA,NA,TRBJ1-6,TGTGCCAGTAGTAACCTCGCGGGGACCGCACCCCTCCACTTT,CASSNLAGTAPLHF
TRBV7-9,TRBD2,once,TRBJ2-7,TGTGCCAGCCGATTTGCGGCGGGGGGTCACGAGCAGTACTTC,CASRFAAGGHEQYF
TRBV12-5,NA,NA,TRBJ2-4,TGTGCTAGTGGTTTGTCAGGGGAGAGGGACATTCAGTACTTC,CASGLSGERDIQYF
TRBV7-9,TRBD1,NA,TRBJ1-2,TGTGCCAGCAGCTACGGGACAGGGGGCGACCGGTATGGCTACACCTTC,CASSYGTGGDRYGYTF
TRBV6-6,TRBD1,few,TRBJ1-1,TGTGCCAGCAGTTACTCGACAGGGGGCGCCAGGACTGAAGCTTTCTTT,CASSYSTGGARTEAFF
TRBV5-6,TRBD1,NA,TRBJ1-1,TGTGCCAGCAGCTGGGGCGGGACAGCGAACACTGAAGCTTTCTTT,CASSWGGTANTEAFF
TRBV6-1,NA,NA,TRBJ1-2,TGTGCCAGCAGTGAAAGGGGAAACTATGGCTACACCTTC,CASSERGNYGYTF
TRBV12-3/TRBV12-4,NA,NA,TRBJ1-1,TGTGCCAGCCTCCGCGGGGGGCTTCCTACAGCTTTCTTT,CASLRGGLPTAFF
TRBV18,NA,NA,TRBJ2-1,TGTGCCAGCTCACCAGGGGCAAACAATGAGCAGTTCTTC,CASSPGANNEQFF
TRBV5-6,NA,NA,TRBJ2-7,TGTGCCAGCAGCTTGACAGGCTACTACGAGCAGTACTTC,CASSLTGYYEQYF
TRBV4-1,NA,NA,TRBJ2-7,TGCGCCAGCAGCCGGGTCGGGACAACCTACGAGCAGTACTTC,CASSRVGTTYEQYF
TRBV2,NA,NA,TRBJ1-2,TGTGCCAGCAGTATCGACTGGTCTTATGGCTACACCTTC,CASSIDWSYGYTF
TRBV13,TRBD2,NA,TRBJ2-3,TGTGCCAGCAGCGACAGAGGCGGGAGGGCCACAGATACGCAGTATTTT,CASSDRGGRATDTQYF
TRBV25-1,TRBD1,NA,TRBJ1-4,TGTGCCAGCAGTGATCCTGGACAGGGGGGTGAAAAACTGTTTTTT,CASSDPGQGGEKLFF
TRBV13,TRBD2,NA,TRBJ2-3,TGTGCCAGCAGCTTCACTAGCGGGGGGCGGGATACGCAGTATTTT,CASSFTSGGRDTQYF
TRBV9,NA,NA,TRBJ2-2,TGTGCCAGCAGCCCGATCAGGGTTACCGGGGAGCTGTTTTTT,CASSPIRVTGELFF
TRBV5-6,NA,NA,TRBJ2-1,TGTGCCAGCAGCTTGATCTATAACCACTACAATGAGCAGTTCTTC,CASSLIYNHYNEQFF
TRBV11-3,NA,NA,TRBJ2-2,TGTGCCAGCAGCTTTGAGGGGGCGAACACCGGGGAGCTGTTTTTT,CASSFEGANTGELFF
TRBV5-4,TRBD2,NA,TRBJ2-7,TGTGCCAGCAGCTTGTCCAGCGGGAGGCAGTACGAGCAGTACTTC,CASSLSSGRQYEQYF
TRBV5-1,NA,NA,TRBJ2-2,TGCGCCAGCAGCTTAAGGAGGGCCGTTGACACCGGGGAGCTGTTTTTT,CASSLRRAVDTGELFF
TRBV28,TRBD1,once,TRBJ1-1,TGTGCCAGCAGACAACAGACAGGGATGAACACTGAAGCTTTCTTT,CASRQQTGMNTEAFF
TRBV9,NA,NA,TRBJ1-4,TGTGCCAGCAGCGCAACCCCGGGGGGATATGCAACTAATGAAAAACTGTTTTTT,CASSATPGGYATNEKLFF
TRBV10-2,TRBD2,NA,TRBJ2-1,TGCGCCAGCAGTGAGATGACTAGCGGGAACAATGAGCAGTTCTTC,CASSEMTSGNNEQFF
TRBV27,NA,NA,TRBJ1-4,TGTGCCAGCAGTTCCTACAGTGCAACTAATGAAAAACTGTTTTTT,CASSSYSATNEKLFF
TRBV29-1,TRBD2,NA,TRBJ2-3,TGCAGCGTTGTCCGGTTAGCGGGGAGGGATACGCAGTATTTT,CSVVRLAGRDTQYF
TRBV13,TRBD2,NA,TRBJ2-7,TGTGCCAGCAGCACCCGAGGACTAGCGGGAGAATCCTACGAGCAGTACTTC,CASSTRGLAGESYEQYF
TRBV11-3,TRBD1,NA,TRBJ2-7,TGTGCCAGCAGCTTAGGGGCCTTGATGGAGGACAGGGCTTACGAGCAGTACTTC,CASSLGALMEDRAYEQYF
TRBV6-5,NA,NA,TRBJ2-7,TGTGCCAGCAACCTAGGGGGGGGTTCCTACGAGCAGTACTTC,CASNLGGGSYEQYF
TRBV19,NA,NA,TRBJ2-1,TGTGCCAGTAGTACTTACAGGGTCCCCTACAATGAGCAGTTCTTC,CASSTYRVPYNEQFF
TRBV6-1,TRBD1,NA,TRBJ2-7,TGTGCCAGCAGTGAACCGACGACAGGGGCCTACGAGCAGTACTTC,CASSEPTTGAYEQYF
TRBV7-8,TRBD1,NA,TRBJ2-7,TGTGCCAGCAGCTTAGGACAGGGTGCCGAGCAGTACTTC,CASSLGQGAEQYF
TRBV12-3/TRBV12-4,TRBD1,NA,TRBJ1-2,TGTGCCAGCGCTTACACAGGGGGTGGCTACACCTTC,CASAYTGGGYTF
TRBV5-1,NA,NA,TRBJ1-1,TGCGCCAGCAGCACCCAAGGCGGGGGCACTGAAGCTTTCTTT,CASSTQGGGTEAFF
TRBV12-3/TRBV12-4,NA,NA,TRBJ1-5,TGTGCCAGCAGTCCCTGGGCCGAGCAGCCCCAGCATTTT,CASSPWAEQPQHF
TRBV20-1,NA,NA,TRBJ1-1,TGCAGTACTTATAGAAACACTGAAGCTTTCTTT,CSTYRNTEAFF
TRBV7-6,NA,NA,TRBJ2-1,TGTGCCAGCAGCTTAGCGAAGGGGGACAATGAGCAGTTCTTC,CASSLAKGDNEQFF
TRBV11-2,NA,NA,TRBJ2-1,TGTGCCAGCAGCCTCTCCACAGGGAACTACAATGAGCAGTTCTTC,CASSLSTGNYNEQFF
TRBV5-1,NA,NA,TRBJ2-2,TGCGCCAGCAGCTTGGCCAAAACCGGGGAGCTGTTTTTT,CASSLAKTGELFF
TRBV7-9,NA,NA,TRBJ2-7,TGTGCCAGCAGCTTAGTGGCTAGCGGAAGGGGGGCTCACGAGCAGTACTTC,CASSLVASGRGAHEQYF
TRBV12-3/TRBV12-4,NA,NA,TRBJ2-1,TGTGCCAGCAGTTTACGGGAGAATGAGCAGTTCTTC,CASSLRENEQFF
TRBV29-1,NA,once,TRBJ1-5,TGCAGCGTTGTGTCGGGGGGCAATCAGCCCCAGCATTTT,CSVVSGGNQPQHF
TRBV19,NA,NA,TRBJ2-1,TGTGCCAGTAGAACTGACGGGAACTCCTACAATGAGCAGTTCTTC,CASRTDGNSYNEQFF
TRBV10-3,NA,few,TRBJ1-1,TGTGCCATCAGTACAGAGGGTAGTAACACTGAAGCTTTCTTT,CAISTEGSNTEAFF
TRBV27,NA,NA,TRBJ1-1,TGTGCCAGCAGTTTATTTCGGAACACTGAAGCTTTCTTT,CASSLFRNTEAFF